Given below is one TCR beta chain in context. The data are from a study of shared clonotypes between healthy human individuals. The donors were all Caucasian adults (living in Nashville, Tennessee). For every subset, genomic DNA was evenly distributed across several immunoSEQ plates. The protocol was immunoSEQ multiplex PCR, while the TCRdb copy is restricted to in-frame clones and leaves out a portion. The table includes some 2 million clones, roughly 96% detected once. Trimming took off 3 bases at V and 3 bases at J, with 13 bases between the two ends. From germline, CDR1 is MDHEN and CDR2 SYDVKM. This CDR3 comprises 15 residues.

This TCR was sampled from a man aged 18-30 years in good health. The chain combines TRBV28 with TRBJ2-3; tentative D call: TRBD1 (5 bases). The sequenced sample consisted of naive CD4+ T cells sorted from blood. Subset denoted: CD45RA+ positively selected. The CDR3 protein is CASSFSIAGTDTQYF. Here the CDR3 DNA reads TGTGCCAGCAGTTTTAGTATTGCAGGGACAGATACGCAGTATTTT.